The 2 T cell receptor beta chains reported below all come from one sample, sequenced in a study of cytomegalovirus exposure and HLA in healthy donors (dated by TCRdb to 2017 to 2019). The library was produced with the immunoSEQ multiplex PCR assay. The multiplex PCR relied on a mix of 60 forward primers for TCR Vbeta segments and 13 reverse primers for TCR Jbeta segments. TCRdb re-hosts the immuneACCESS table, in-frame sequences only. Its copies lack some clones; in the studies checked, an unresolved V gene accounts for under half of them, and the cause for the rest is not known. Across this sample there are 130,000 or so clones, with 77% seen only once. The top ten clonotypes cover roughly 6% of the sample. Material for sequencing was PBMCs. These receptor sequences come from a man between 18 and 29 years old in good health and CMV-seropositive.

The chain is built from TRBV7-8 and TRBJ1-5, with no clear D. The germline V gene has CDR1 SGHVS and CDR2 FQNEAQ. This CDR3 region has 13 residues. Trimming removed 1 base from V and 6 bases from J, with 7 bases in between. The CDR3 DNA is TGTGCCAGCAGCTTAGAAACGAGTCAGCCCCAGCATTTT. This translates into CASSLETSQPQHF.

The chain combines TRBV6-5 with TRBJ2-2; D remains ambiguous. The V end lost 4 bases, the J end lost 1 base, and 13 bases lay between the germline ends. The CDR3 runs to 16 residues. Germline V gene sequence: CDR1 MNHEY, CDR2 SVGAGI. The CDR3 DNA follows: TGTGCCAGCAGTTTGCAGTGGGCTCTGAACACCGGGGAGCTGTTTTTT. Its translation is CASSLQWALNTGELFF.